This section outlines one T cell receptor beta chain sequence together with its context. Its target is not known. Profiled with immunoSEQ multiplex PCR; TCRdb holds only in-frame clones, not every one. The sample lists tens of thousands of clones, 70% to 90% occurring once. This sample was taken from a study of OX40 agonist ivuxolimab in advanced cancers. Study overall: Hepatocellular carcinoma, melanoma, renal cell or head and neck cancer affected the dose-escalation patients. Whole-study findings and limits: Relative to CD4+ cells, CD8+ T cells on average had more expanded clones. A proportion of nonresponders additionally exhibited low normalized T-cell clonal expansion. The investigators did not determine what antigen specificity the expanded peripheral T cells had.

V dropped 2 bases and J dropped 0 bases, with 10 bases sitting between them. There are 15 residues in the CDR3. Germline CDR1 reads SGDLS; CDR2 reads YYNGEE. The starting material was CD4+ or CD8+ T cells sorted from blood, obtained in a trial of the OX40 agonist ivuxolimab. The chain carries TRBV9 and TRBJ2-3; perhaps TRBD2 as D (7 bases). This sequence was found in an adult with an advanced solid tumor such as melanoma, head and neck, liver or kidney cancer. This CDR3 reads CASSVGGRSTDTQYF. DNA for the CDR3: TGTGCCAGCAGCGTGGGGGGGCGGAGCACAGATACGCAGTATTTT. Complete variable domain (other parts from reference TRBV9 and TRBJ2-3): DSGVTQTPKHLITATGQRVTLRCSPRSGDLSVYWYQQSLDQGLQFLIQYYNGEERAKGNILERFSAQQFPDLHSELNLSSLELGDSALYFCASSVGGRSTDTQYFGPGTRLTVL.